This record concerns one T cell receptor (beta chain) sequence. What it binds is not known. Here immunoSEQ multiplex PCR was the method, and the copy in TCRdb shows in-frame clones only, minus some. The sample carries 73,000 or so clones, 85% recorded once. The sample is drawn from a study of OX40 agonist ivuxolimab in advanced cancers. Study summary: Dose-escalation patients' cancers were hepatocellular carcinoma, melanoma, renal cell or head and neck cancer.

Germline V gene lookup returns CDR1 SGHKS and CDR2 YYEKEE (reference sequence). The CDR3 totals 15 residues. With 3 bases removed from V and 3 bases from J, the gap between germline ends came to 16 bases. The study, taken as a whole, reports: Partly responding patients at 0.1-3.0 mg/kg showed some of the smallest clonal expansion.

Sequences were derived from CD4+ or CD8+ T cells sorted from blood, sampled in a trial of the OX40 agonist ivuxolimab. The clonotype was recovered from an adult with an advanced solid tumor such as melanoma, head and neck, liver or kidney cancer. This sequence joins TRBV5-5 and TRBJ2-7; tentative D call: TRBD2 (5 bases). The CDR3 DNA is TGTGCCAGCAGCTCTCGGGCGGGTAAGGACTACGAGCAGTACTTC. Its translation is CASSSRAGKDYEQYF.